This T cell receptor (beta chain) comes out of a study of T cell repertoires in cytomegalovirus infection. On the study more broadly: Public TCR beta signatures were indicative of both CMV infection and a matching HLA type.

From germline, CDR1 is MNHEY and CDR2 SVGEGT. CDR3 length equals 12 residues. V shed 6 bases and J shed 4 bases, with 9 bases lying between them. There are a few counts of this clonotype. Its antigen is as yet unknown. TCRdb used MiXCR to reprocess the reads, holding one entry per CDR3 protein. Here the sample spans roughly 310,000 distinct CDR3 sequences, 17% being singletons. Broader study findings: The ex vivo response showed dominance by HLA-C-restricted CMV-specific TCR beta clonotypes. Cumulative frequency (of public TCR beta family members) identified carriers of CMV plus the relevant HLA.

This sequence was found in a human donor in good health (CMV status not recorded). Some clones in this sample may be carry-over from other donors' samples. V is TRBV6-2 or TRBV6-3 and J is TRBJ2-5, with D uncertain. The specimen sequenced was PBMCs. Written as DNA, the CDR3 is TGTGCCAGCAGCACCAGAGGAGAGACCCAGTACTTC. Protein product: CASSTRGETQYF.